This TCR beta chain originates from a study of cytomegalovirus exposure and HLA in healthy donors. The PCR used 60 Vbeta and 13 Jbeta primers. The method was immunoSEQ multiplex PCR; TCRdb's version includes in-frame clones alone and lacks a portion of them. The sample includes roughly 73,000 clones, approximately 80% of them seen just once. This CDR3 spans 14 amino acids. Trimming shortened V by 6 bases and J by 3 bases, and 13 bases separated the two germline ends. The V gene's germline CDR1 is LGHNA and CDR2 YNFKEQ. Material for sequencing was PBMCs. V gene TRBV4-2 combines with J gene TRBJ2-3; perhaps TRBD1 as D (5 bases). This TCR was sampled from a man aged 35 to 55 in good health and CMV-seronegative. For the CDR3, the DNA is TGTGCCAGCAGTCCTAGGGGTAGGACAGATACGCAGTATTTT. Encoded protein: CASSPRGRTDTQYF.